The count of the clone carrying this T cell receptor beta chain is one. The record originates from a study of blood T cell repertoires in COVID-19. On the study more broadly: The study drew acute and convalescent COVID-19 samples from the United States, Italy and Spain. In each case, the material was cDNA or gDNA derived from T cells, B-cell-depleted T cells, or PBMCs.

The CDR3 has 16 residues. The V segment lost 2 bases and the J segment 2 bases; nucleotides outside the gene matches: 8. The germline gives CDR1 GTSNPN, CDR2 SVGIG (reference sequence). Study processing details: Estimation of nucleated cell counts relied on the amplification of reference gene primers. Using immunoSEQ multiplex PCR, the repertoire was profiled, and TCRdb retains in-frame clones only, with some absent. The V and J calls and clone size are taken from that table; D and trimming were inferred from the DNA. In the table there are about 210,000 clones, just over 85% of which are singletons.

V gene TRBV30 combines with J gene TRBJ1-3; 8 nucleotides line up with TRBD1. The clonotype originates from a man aged 18 to 30 with active or convalescent COVID-19. Sequenced sample: peripheral blood. The CDR3 region is CAWSPNDRGTGNTIYF. CDR3 DNA sequence: TGTGCCTGGAGTCCGAACGACAGGGGTACTGGAAACACCATATATTTT. Combining the CDR3 with reference TRBV30 and TRBJ1-3 gives the whole variable domain SQTIHQWPATLVQPVGSPLSLECTVEGTSNPNLYWYRQAAGRGLQLLFYSVGIGQISSEVPQNLSASRPQDRQFILSSKKLLLSDSGFYLCAWSPNDRGTGNTIYFGEGSWLTVV.